The 13 T cell receptor beta chains listed next were all sequenced from one sample in a study of T-cell memory formation after mild COVID-19. Each CDR3 protein gets one entry after TCRdb re-called the 5' RACE reads with MiXCR. Of 250,000 to 400,000 distinct CDR3 sequences in the sample, roughly an eighth were seen once. Material: PBMCs or a T cell subset sorted from them (not recorded which). Receptors were obtained from a man aged 18 to 29 who had mild COVID-19 (a few samples of this study predate the infection). Cell type and time point are not known.

This clonotype was counted a few times. The chain couples TRBV5-5 to TRBJ2-3, with 7 bases matching TRBD1. Germline V gene data show CDR1 as SGHKS and CDR2 as YYEKEE (reference sequence). The V gene end was trimmed by 3 bases and the J gene end by 4 bases; junction bases not matched to a gene: 2. The CDR3 covers 13 residues. CDR3: CASSWGQSDTQYF. The CDR3 DNA reads as TGTGCCAGCAGCTGGGGACAGTCAGATACGCAGTATTTT.

Only a few counts were recorded for this clonotype. The chain carries TRBV2 and TRBJ2-7; 11 positions match TRBD2. Germline values: CDR1 SNHLY, CDR2 FYNNEI. This CDR3 spans 15 amino acids. V was pared by 3 bases and J by 4 bases, with 5 bases of the junction left unmatched. This CDR3 is CASSERTSGGYEQYV. The DNA for the CDR3 is TGTGCCAGCAGTGAGCGAACTAGCGGGGGATACGAGCAGTACGTC.

V is TRBV6-2 or TRBV6-3 and J is TRBJ1-5; no firm D call. CDR1 and CDR2 (germline): MNHEY, SVGEGT. The CDR3 covers 15 residues. The ends were cut back, 8 bases at V and 1 base at J, with 15 bases in the middle. The CDR3 nucleotides are TGTGCCAGCGGACCGTGGCTCGGAAGCAATCAGCCCCAGCATTTT. It translates to CASGPWLGSNQPQHF.

The chain couples TRBV7-2 to TRBJ2-1, with 11 bases lining up with TRBD1. V gave up 2 bases and J gave up 7 bases; unmatched junction bases: 4. The CDR3 runs to 15 residues. The V gene's germline CDR1 is SGHTA and CDR2 FQGNSA. CDR3 in amino acids: CASSLRTGGQNEQFF. The CDR3 coding sequence is TGTGCCAGCAGCTTAAGGACAGGGGGCCAGAATGAGCAGTTCTTC.

This clonotype was counted at least ten times. Here the CDR3 reads CSATPGGSYQPQHF. CDR3 DNA sequence: TGCAGTGCAACCCCCGGGGGGAGCTATCAGCCCCAGCATTTT. The rearrangement joins TRBV20-1 to TRBJ1-5; D perhaps matches TRBD1 (5 bases). This CDR3 region has 14 residues. Germline CDR1 is DFQATT and CDR2 is SNEGSKA (reference sequence). Trimming shortened V by 6 bases and J by 5 bases, and 17 bases separated the two germline ends.

This clonotype was seen only a few times. The chain has TRBV5-1 and TRBJ2-1; 13 bases align to TRBD2. From germline, CDR1 is SGHRS and CDR2 YFSETQ. Trimming cost V 0 bases and J 7 bases; bases outside gene matches: 7. The CDR3 sequence is 17 residues long. The DNA of the CDR3 is TGCGCCAGCAGCTTGGTTTCCGGACTAGCGGGGGTAAATGAGCAGTTCTTC. Residues: CASSLVSGLAGVNEQFF.

The chain links TRBV20-1 to TRBJ2-3, with 7 bases lining up with TRBD2. V was clipped by 0 bases and J by 3 bases; unmatched bases: 6. The CDR3 contains 15 residues. Looked up from germline, CDR1 is DFQATT and CDR2 is SNEGSKA (reference sequence). CDR3 amino acids: CSARDRLAATDTQYF. The CDR3 DNA is TGCAGTGCTAGAGATCGGCTAGCGGCGACAGATACGCAGTATTTT.

The rearrangement links TRBV5-5 to TRBJ2-1; a weak D match, TRBD2 (6 bases). The ends were cut back, 1 base at V and 0 bases at J, with 14 bases in the middle. Germline V gives CDR1 SGHKS, CDR2 YYEKEE (reference sequence). This CDR3 region has 17 residues. The CDR3 spells CASSLRVAASSYNEQFF. CDR3 DNA: TGTGCCAGCAGCTTGAGGGTAGCGGCCAGCTCCTACAATGAGCAGTTCTTC.

CDR3 region: CASSETSGGNEQFF. CDR3 bases: TGCGCCAGCAGCGAGACTAGCGGAGGCAATGAGCAGTTCTTC. The chain joins TRBV5-1 to TRBJ2-1, with 9 bases fitting TRBD2. V shed 4 bases, J shed 6 bases, and the junction held 5 bases outside the gene matches. This CDR3 is built from 14 residues. The germline CDR1 and CDR2 sequences are SGHRS and YFSETQ.

This chain links TRBV20-1 with TRBJ1-1; 8 bases align to TRBD1. The CDR3 length is 11 residues. From germline, CDR1 is DFQATT and CDR2 SNEGSKA (reference sequence). The CDR3 region is CRTDRGTEAFF. DNA of the CDR3: TGCAGAACCGACAGGGGAACTGAAGCTTTCTTT.

The J gene is TRBJ1-4, the V gene TRBV29-1; D is undetermined. V dropped 7 bases and J dropped 3 bases, with 18 bases sitting between them. From germline, CDR1 is SQVTM and CDR2 ANQGSEA. CDR3 length equals 15 residues. In DNA form, the CDR3 reads TGCAGCGCTGGGCAAGGGAGTGTGGCTAATGAAAAACTGTTTTTT. Protein sequence: CSAGQGSVANEKLFF.

This clonotype turned up a few times. The rearrangement uses TRBV12-3 or TRBV12-4 and TRBJ2-3, with 8 nucleotides matching TRBD2. The CDR3 covers 16 residues. Trimming removed 7 bases from V and 6 bases from J; junction bases left unmatched: 15. This CDR3 reads CASIKGPGLGVDTQYF. The CDR3 DNA reads as TGTGCCAGCATCAAAGGTCCGGGACTAGGAGTCGATACGCAGTATTTT.

This clonotype appeared a few times. The chain is built from TRBV20-1 and TRBJ2-7; 9 bases line up with TRBD1. The CDR3 contains 14 residues. V was clipped by 6 bases and J by 2 bases; unmatched bases: 8. From germline, CDR1 is DFQATT and CDR2 SNEGSKA (reference sequence). This CDR3 is CSAADRGEAYEQYF. CDR3 nucleotides: TGCAGTGCAGCCGACAGGGGGGAAGCCTACGAGCAGTACTTC.